What follows is one TCR beta chain and its context. No antigen is known for it. No much larger clone is present one base from it, and per-base qualities are unavailable. The data stem from a study of blood T cell repertoires in COVID-19 (dated by TCRdb to the early 2020s). A note on the overall study: The collaborator samples originated in the United States, Italy and Spain and spanned the acute and convalescent phases of COVID-19. The material from the prospective study consisted of cDNA or gDNA derived from T cells, B-cell-depleted T cells, or PBMCs. Deeply sampled blood TCRbeta repertoires from subjects exposed to, actively infected with, or recovered from COVID-19 were included in the dataset. A freely available public database, intended as a resource for researchers studying the immune response to SARS-CoV-2, is where the repertoires were released. Samples came from the ongoing ImmuneRACE study (first 160 participants) plus 1,254 subjects from 6 global collaborators. Nearly every sample came with metadata listing a de-identified subject ID, COVID-19 status, age in years and sex. Where available, HLA class I and class II types were taken from metadata supplied by the sample provider and were not determined by assay-based typing.

Whole blood was collected in K2EDTA tubes by collaborating institutions according to the institutions' own protocols. For TCRbeta analysis, collaborators shipped samples as frozen whole blood, isolated PBMCs, or DNA extracted from either of those sample types. The full study reports these points: How much clinical and demographic metadata was included differed by source and by participant, and the metadata was provided uncurated.

The immunoSEQ Assay, a bias-controlled multiplex PCR, was used to amplify TCRbeta CDR3 regions from genomic DNA. As for how the authors treated the data: Within the assay, amplification of reference gene primers was used to estimate how many nucleated cells each sample contained. To quantify the absolute abundance of each unique TCRbeta CDR3 rearrangement, sequence reads were collapsed and filtered. For each sample, productive Simpson clonality was calculated as the square root of Simpson's diversity index across productive rearrangements. Not all clones reach the TCRdb copy of this immuneACCESS table, which keeps in-frame sequences only. Checked studies attribute under half of the gap to unresolved V genes and leave the rest unexplained. That table supplies the V and J calls and clone size; D and trimming were determined from the DNA. For this sample the table gives about 280,000 clones, of which more than 75% were detected only once. Approximately 9.7% of the sample goes to the ten largest clones.

This TCR derives from a man in his forties or fifties with active or convalescent COVID-19. The sample comprised peripheral blood.

The CDR3 region: CASTDTGQGFFVVQPQHF. The DNA sequence reads TGTGCCAGTACGGATACGGGACAGGGATTTTTTGTGGTTCAGCCCCAGCATTTT. The chain is encoded by TRBV19 joined to TRBJ1-5; 9 bases in the junction line up with TRBD1. The CDR3 contains 18 residues, cysteine and phenylalanine counted. The only DNA kept is the CDR3, 54 bases in frame from the first base. Trimmed from V: 7 bases; trimmed from J: 6 bases; junction bases lacking a gene match: 19. Looking up the germline V gene (reference sequence) yields CDR1 LNHDA and CDR2 SQIVND.